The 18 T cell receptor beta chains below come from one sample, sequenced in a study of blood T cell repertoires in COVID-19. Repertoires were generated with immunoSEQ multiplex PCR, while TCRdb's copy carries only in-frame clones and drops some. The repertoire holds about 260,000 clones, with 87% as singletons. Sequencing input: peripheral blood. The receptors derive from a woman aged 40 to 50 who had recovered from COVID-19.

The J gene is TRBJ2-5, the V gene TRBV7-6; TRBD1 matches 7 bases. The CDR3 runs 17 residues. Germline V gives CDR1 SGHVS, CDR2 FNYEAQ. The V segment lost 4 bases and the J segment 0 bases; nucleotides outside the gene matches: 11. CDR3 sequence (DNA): TGTGCCAGCAGCTCCATAGGACAGGTTTCGTACCAAGAGACCCAGTACTTC. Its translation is CASSSIGQVSYQETQYF.

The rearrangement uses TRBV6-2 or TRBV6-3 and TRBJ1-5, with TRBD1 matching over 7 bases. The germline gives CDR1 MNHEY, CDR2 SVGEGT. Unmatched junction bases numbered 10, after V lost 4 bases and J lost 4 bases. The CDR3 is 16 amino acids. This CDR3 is CASSSWTGIGNQPQHF. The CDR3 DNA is TGTGCCAGCAGTTCCTGGACAGGAATCGGGAATCAGCCCCAGCATTTT.

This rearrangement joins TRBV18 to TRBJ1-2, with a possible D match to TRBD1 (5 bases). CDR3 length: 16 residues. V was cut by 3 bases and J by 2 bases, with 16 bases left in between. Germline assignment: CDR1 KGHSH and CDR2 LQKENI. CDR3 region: CASSPRDPSINYGYTF. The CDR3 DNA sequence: TGTGCCAGCTCACCGCGGGACCCCTCGATCAACTATGGCTACACCTTC.

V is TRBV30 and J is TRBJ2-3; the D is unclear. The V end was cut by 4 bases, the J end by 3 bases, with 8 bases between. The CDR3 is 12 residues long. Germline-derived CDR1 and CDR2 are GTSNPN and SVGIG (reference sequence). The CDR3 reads CAWMPVTDTQYF. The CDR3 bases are TGTGCCTGGATGCCAGTGACAGATACGCAGTATTTT.

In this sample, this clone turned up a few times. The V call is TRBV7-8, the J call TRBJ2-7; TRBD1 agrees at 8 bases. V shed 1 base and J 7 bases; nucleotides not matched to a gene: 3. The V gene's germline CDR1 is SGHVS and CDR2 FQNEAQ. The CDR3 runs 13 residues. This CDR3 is CASSLVTGEEQYF. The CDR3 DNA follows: TGTGCCAGCAGCTTAGTGACAGGGGAAGAGCAGTACTTC.

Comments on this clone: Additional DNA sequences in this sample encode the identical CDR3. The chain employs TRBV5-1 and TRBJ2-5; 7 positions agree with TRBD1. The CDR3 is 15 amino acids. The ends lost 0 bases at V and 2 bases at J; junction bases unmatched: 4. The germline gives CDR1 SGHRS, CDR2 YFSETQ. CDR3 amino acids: CASSLVGTAQETQYF. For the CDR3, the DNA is TGCGCCAGCAGCTTGGTGGGGACAGCTCAAGAGACCCAGTACTTC. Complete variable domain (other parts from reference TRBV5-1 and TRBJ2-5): KAGVTQTPRYLIKTRGQQVTLSCSPISGHRSVSWYQQTPGQGLQFLFEYFSETQRNKGNFPGRFSGRQFSNSRSEMNVSTLELGDSALYLCASSLVGTAQETQYFGPGTRLLVL.

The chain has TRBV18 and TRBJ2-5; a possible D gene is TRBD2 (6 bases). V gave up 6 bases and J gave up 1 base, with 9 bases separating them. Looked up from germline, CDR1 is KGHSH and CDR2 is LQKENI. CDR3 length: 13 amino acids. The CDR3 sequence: CASSLLAQETQYF. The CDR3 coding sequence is TGTGCCAGCTCGCTACTAGCCCAAGAGACCCAGTACTTC.

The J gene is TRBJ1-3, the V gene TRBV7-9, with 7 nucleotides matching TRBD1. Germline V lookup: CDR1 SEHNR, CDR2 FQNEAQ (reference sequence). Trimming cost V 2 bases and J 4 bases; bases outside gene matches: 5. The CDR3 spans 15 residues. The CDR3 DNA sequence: TGTGCCAGCAGCTTACAGACAGGGCCCGGAAACACCATATATTTT. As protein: CASSLQTGPGNTIYF.

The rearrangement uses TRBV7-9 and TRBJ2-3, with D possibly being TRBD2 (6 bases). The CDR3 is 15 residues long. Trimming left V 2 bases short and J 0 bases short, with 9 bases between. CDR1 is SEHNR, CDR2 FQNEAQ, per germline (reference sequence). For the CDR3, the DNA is TGTGCCAGCAGCTTATTTGGGGGGAGCACAGATACGCAGTATTTT. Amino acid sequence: CASSLFGGSTDTQYF.

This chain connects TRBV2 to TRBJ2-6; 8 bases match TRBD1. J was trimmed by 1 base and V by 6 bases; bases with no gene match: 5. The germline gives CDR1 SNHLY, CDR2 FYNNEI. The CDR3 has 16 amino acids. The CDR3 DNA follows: TGTGCCAGCAGGGCAGGGGGCGCTTCTGGGGCCAACGTCCTGACTTTC. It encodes CASRAGGASGANVLTF.

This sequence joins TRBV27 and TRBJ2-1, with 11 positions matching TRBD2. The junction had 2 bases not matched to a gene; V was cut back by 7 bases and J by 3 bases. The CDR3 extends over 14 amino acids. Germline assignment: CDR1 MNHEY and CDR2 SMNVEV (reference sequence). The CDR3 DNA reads TGTGCCAGCAACCTAGCGGGGGGCTACAATGAGCAGTTCTTC. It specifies CASNLAGGYNEQFF.

The CDR3 reads CASSLALASASTYEQYF. The CDR3 nucleotides are TGTGCCAGCAGCTTAGCCCTGGCTAGCGCTTCCACCTACGAGCAGTACTTC. The chain employs TRBV11-1 and TRBJ2-7; TRBD2 is a possible D gene (6 bases). CDR3 size: 17 residues. V lost 0 bases and J 2 bases, leaving 17 bases between the germline ends. Germline CDR1 and CDR2: SGHAT and FQDESV (reference sequence).

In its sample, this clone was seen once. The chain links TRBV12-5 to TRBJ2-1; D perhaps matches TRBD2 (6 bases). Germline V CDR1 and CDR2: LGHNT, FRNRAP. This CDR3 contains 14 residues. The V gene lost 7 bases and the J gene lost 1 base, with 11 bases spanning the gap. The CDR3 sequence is CASARGGSYNEQFF. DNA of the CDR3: TGTGCTAGTGCCCGGGGAGGATCCTACAATGAGCAGTTCTTC.

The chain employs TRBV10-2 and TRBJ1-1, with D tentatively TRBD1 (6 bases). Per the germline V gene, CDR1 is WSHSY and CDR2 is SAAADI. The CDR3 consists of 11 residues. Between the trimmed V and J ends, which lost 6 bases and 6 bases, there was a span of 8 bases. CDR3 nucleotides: TGCGCCAGCAGGGCAGGGGCTGAAGCTTTCTTT. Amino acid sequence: CASRAGAEAFF.

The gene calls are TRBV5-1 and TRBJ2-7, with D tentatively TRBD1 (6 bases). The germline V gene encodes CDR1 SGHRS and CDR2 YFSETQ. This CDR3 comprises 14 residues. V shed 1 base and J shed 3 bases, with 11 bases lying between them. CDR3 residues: CASSLRTVHYEQYF. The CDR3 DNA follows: TGCGCCAGCAGCTTGAGGACAGTACACTACGAGCAGTACTTC. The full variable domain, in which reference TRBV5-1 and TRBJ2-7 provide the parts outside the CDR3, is KAGVTQTPRYLIKTRGQQVTLSCSPISGHRSVSWYQQTPGQGLQFLFEYFSETQRNKGNFPGRFSGRQFSNSRSEMNVSTLELGDSALYLCASSLRTVHYEQYFGPGTRLTVT.

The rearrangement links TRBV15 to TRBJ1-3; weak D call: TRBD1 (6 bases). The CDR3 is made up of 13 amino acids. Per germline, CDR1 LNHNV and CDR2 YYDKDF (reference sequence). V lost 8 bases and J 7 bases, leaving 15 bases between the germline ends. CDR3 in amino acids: CATRRPGANTIYF. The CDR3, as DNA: TGTGCCACCCGCCGACCAGGGGCCAACACCATATATTTT.

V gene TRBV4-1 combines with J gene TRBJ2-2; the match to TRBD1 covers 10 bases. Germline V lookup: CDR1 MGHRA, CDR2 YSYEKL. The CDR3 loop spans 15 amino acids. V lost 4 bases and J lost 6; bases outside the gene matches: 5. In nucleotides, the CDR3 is TGCGCCAGCAGCCTGGGACAGGGGACGGCCGGGGAGCTGTTTTTT. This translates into CASSLGQGTAGELFF.

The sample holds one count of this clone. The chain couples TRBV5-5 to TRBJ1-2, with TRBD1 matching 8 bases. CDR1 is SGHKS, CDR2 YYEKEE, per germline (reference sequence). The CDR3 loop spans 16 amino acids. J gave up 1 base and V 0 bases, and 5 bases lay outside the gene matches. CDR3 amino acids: CASSLAGTGLNYGYTF. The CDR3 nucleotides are TGTGCCAGCAGCTTGGCCGGGACAGGCCTTAACTATGGCTACACCTTC.